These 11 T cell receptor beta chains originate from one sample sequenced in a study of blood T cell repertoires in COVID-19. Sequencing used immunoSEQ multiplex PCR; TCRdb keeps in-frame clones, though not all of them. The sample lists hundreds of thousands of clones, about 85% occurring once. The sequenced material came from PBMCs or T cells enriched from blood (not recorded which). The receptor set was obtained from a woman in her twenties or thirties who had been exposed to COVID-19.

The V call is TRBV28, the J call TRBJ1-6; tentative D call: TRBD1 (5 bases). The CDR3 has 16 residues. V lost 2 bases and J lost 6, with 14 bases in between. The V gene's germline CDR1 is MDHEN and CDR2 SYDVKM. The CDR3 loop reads CASSLGVGGSNSPLHF. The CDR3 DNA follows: TGTGCCAGCAGTTTAGGAGTCGGGGGGTCTAATTCACCCCTCCACTTT.

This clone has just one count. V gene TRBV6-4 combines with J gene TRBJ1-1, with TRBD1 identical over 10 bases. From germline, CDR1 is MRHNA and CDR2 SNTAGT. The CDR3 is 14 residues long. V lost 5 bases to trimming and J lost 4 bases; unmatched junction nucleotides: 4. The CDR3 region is CASSMTGGFTEAFF. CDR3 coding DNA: TGTGCCAGCAGTATGACAGGGGGCTTCACTGAAGCTTTCTTT.

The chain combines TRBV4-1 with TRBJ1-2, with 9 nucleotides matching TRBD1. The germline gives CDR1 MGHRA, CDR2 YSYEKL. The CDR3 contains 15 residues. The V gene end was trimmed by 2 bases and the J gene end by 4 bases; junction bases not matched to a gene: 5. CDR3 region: CASSQPGQGSYGYTF. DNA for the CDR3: TGCGCCAGCAGCCAACCCGGACAGGGGAGCTATGGCTACACCTTC.

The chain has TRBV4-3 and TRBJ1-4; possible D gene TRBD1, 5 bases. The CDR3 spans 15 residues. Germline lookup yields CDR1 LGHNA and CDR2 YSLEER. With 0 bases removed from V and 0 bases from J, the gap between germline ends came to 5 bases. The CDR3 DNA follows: TGCGCCAGCAGCCAAGACAGGGCAACTAATGAAAAACTGTTTTTT. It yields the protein CASSQDRATNEKLFF.

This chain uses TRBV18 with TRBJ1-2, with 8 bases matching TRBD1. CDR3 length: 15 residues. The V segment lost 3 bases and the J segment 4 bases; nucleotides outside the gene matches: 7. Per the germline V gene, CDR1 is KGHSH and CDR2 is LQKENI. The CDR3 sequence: CASSPWADRGYGYTF. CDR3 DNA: TGTGCCAGCTCACCGTGGGCCGACAGGGGCTATGGCTACACCTTC.

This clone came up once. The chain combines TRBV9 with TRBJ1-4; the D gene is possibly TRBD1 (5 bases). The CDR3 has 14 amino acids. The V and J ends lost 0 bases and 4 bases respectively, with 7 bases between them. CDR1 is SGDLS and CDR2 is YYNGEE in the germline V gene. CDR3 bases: TGTGCCAGCAGCGTAGGGGGGGTTAATGAAAAACTGTTTTTT. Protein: CASSVGGVNEKLFF.

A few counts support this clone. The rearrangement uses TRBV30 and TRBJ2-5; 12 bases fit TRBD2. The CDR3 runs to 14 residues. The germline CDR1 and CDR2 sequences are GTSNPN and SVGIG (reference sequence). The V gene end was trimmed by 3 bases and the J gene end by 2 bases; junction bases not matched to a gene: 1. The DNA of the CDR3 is TGTGCCTGGAGACTAGCGGGAGGTCAAGAGACCCAGTACTTC. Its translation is CAWRLAGGQETQYF.

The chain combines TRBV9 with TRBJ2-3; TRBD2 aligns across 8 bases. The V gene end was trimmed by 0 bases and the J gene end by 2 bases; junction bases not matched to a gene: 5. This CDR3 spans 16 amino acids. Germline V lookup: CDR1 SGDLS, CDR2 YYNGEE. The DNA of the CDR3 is TGTGCCAGCAGCGTAGCTGGCGGGGGGCTCACAGATACGCAGTATTTT. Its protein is CASSVAGGGLTDTQYF.

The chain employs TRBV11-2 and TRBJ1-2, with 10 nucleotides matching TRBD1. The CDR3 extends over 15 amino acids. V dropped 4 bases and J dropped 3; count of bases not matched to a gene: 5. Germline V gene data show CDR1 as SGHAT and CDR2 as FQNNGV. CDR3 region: CASSSSGQGHYGYTF. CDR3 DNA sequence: TGTGCCAGCAGCTCATCGGGACAGGGGCACTATGGCTACACCTTC.

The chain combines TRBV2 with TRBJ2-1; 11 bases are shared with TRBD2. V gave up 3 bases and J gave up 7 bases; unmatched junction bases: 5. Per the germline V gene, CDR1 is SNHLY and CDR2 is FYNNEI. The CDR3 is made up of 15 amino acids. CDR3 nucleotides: TGTGCCAGCAGTGATTTACTAGCGGGAGAGAATGAGCAGTTCTTC. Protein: CASSDLLAGENEQFF.

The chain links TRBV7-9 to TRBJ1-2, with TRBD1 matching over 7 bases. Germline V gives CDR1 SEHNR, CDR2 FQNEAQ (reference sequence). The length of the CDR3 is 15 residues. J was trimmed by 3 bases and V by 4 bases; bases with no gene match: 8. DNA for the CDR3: TGTGCCAGCAGCTCTACAGGGGCCGGGCACTATGGCTACACCTTC. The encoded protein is CASSSTGAGHYGYTF. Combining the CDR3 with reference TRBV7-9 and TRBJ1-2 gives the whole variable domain DTGVSQNPRHKITKRGQNVTFRCDPISEHNRLYWYRQTLGQGPEFLTYFQNEAQLEKSRLLSDRFSAERPKGSFSTLEIQRTEQGDSAMYLCASSSTGAGHYGYTFGSGTRLTVV.